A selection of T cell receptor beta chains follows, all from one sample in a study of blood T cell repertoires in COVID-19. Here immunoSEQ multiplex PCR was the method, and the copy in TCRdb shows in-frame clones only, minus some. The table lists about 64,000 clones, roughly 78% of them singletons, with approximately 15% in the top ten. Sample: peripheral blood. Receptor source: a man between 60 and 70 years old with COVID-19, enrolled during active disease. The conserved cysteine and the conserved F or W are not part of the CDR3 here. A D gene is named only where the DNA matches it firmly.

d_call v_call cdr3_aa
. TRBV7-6 ASSAQGHGELF
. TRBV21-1 ASSNPPGEETQY
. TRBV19 ASSDTGNQPQH
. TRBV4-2 ASSQVTGDEQY
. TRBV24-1 ATGGGLGNQPQH
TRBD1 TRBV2 ASSREAGGNEQF
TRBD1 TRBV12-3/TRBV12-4 ASNHRGGEPQH
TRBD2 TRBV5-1 ASSLAGPQETQY
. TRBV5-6 ASSPRVSSYEQY
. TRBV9 ASSAAGKTQY